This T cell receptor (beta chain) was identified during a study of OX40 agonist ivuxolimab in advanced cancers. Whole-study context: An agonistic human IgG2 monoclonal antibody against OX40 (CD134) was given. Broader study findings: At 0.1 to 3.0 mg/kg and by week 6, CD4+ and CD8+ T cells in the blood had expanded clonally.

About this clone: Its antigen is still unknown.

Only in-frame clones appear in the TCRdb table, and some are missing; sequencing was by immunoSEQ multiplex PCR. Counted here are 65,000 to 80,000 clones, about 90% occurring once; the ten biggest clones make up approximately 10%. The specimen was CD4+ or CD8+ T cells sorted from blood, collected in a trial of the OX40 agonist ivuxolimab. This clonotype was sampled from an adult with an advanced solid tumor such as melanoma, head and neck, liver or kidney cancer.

The CDR3 DNA follows: TGTGCCAGCAGCTTTGTGGACGGGGGCAGGGGTACGCAGTATTTT. This encodes CASSFVDGGRGTQYF. The V gene is TRBV5-4, the J gene TRBJ2-3; D is possibly TRBD1 or TRBD2 (6 bases each). The ends were cut back, 2 bases at V and 8 bases at J, with 18 bases in the middle. Per the germline V gene, CDR1 is SGHNT and CDR2 is YYREEE (reference sequence). The CDR3 consists of 15 residues.